This is a list of T cell receptor beta chains from one sample in a study of T cell responses to AZD1222 COVID-19 vaccine. Only in-frame clones appear in the TCRdb table, and some are missing; sequencing was by immunoSEQ multiplex PCR. The sample includes 90,000 to 130,000 clones, roughly 93% seen only once; the top ten take 2.9%. This material consisted of peripheral blood, taken 28 days after the second AZD1222 dose. The receptor source for this set is an adult who received the AZD1222 COVID-19 vaccine. Both conserved end residues are part of each CDR3. D genes are given only for firm matches. Rows give clone size only sometimes, using once, few, many, or a class for an expanded clone.

>TRBV11-2|-|-|TRBJ1-6
CASSDFSISPLHF
TGTGCCAGCAGTGACTTCTCGATTTCACCCCTCCACTTT
>TRBV28|-|-|TRBJ1-5
CASSSDTGGSNQPQHF
TGTGCCAGCAGCTCCGATACAGGAGGTTCTAATCAGCCCCAGCATTTT
>TRBV29-1|-|-|TRBJ1-1
CSVDNGRTEAFF
TGCAGCGTTGACAACGGGAGGACTGAAGCTTTCTTT
>TRBV6-1|-|few|TRBJ1-5
CASSEAQDPQPQHF
TGTGCCAGCAGTGAAGCCCAGGATCCGCAGCCCCAGCATTTT
>TRBV7-9|TRBD1|once|TRBJ1-1
CASSPYPRTGEDTEAFF
TGTGCCAGCAGCCCGTACCCCCGGACAGGGGAGGACACTGAAGCTTTCTTT
>TRBV7-9|-|few|TRBJ1-2
CASSRLSEAVKNYGYTF
TGTGCCAGCAGCCGCCTGTCGGAGGCAGTAAAAAACTATGGCTACACCTTC
>TRBV3-1/TRBV3-2|TRBD1|once|TRBJ1-2
CASSHGRTGRYGYTF
TGTGCCAGCAGCCATGGAAGGACAGGGCGGTATGGCTACACCTTC
>TRBV6-5|-|-|TRBJ1-1
CATRGGLGTEAFF
TGTGCCACCAGGGGAGGCCTTGGGACTGAAGCTTTCTTT
>TRBV30|-|-|TRBJ1-3
CAWKSGNTIYF
TGTGCCTGGAAGTCTGGAAACACCATATATTTT
>TRBV5-1|-|-|TRBJ2-6
CASSPAFSGANVLTF
TGCGCCAGCAGCCCCGCCTTCTCTGGGGCCAACGTCCTGACTTTC
>TRBV27|-|-|TRBJ2-1
CASSLSLSTEQFF
TGTGCCAGCAGTTTATCGCTTTCGACTGAGCAGTTCTTC
>TRBV15|-|-|TRBJ2-7
CATSRDSSYEQYF
TGTGCCACCAGCAGGGATTCCTCCTACGAGCAGTACTTC
>TRBV9|-|-|TRBJ2-1
CASSRSLRLRSSYNEQFF
TGTGCCAGCAGCCGTTCCTTAAGGTTAAGAAGCTCCTACAATGAGCAGTTCTTC
>TRBV18|TRBD1|-|TRBJ1-1
CASSPGQGSLNTEAFF
TGTGCCAGCTCACCGGGACAGGGGTCCCTGAACACTGAAGCTTTCTTT
>TRBV5-1|TRBD1|-|TRBJ1-3
CASSLSGGGSGNTIYF
TGCGCCAGCAGCTTGTCAGGGGGCGGCTCTGGAAACACCATATATTTT
>TRBV6-5|-|-|TRBJ1-2
CASSIPGGFRGYTF
TGTGCCAGCAGTATCCCCGGAGGGTTCAGGGGCTACACCTTC
>TRBV11-2|TRBD2|-|TRBJ2-1
CASRSGRAFNEQFF
TGTGCCAGCAGGAGCGGGAGGGCCTTTAATGAGCAGTTCTTC
>TRBV6-5|TRBD2|-|TRBJ2-7
CASSKLAGTSYEQYF
TGTGCCAGCAGCAAATTAGCGGGGACCTCCTACGAGCAGTACTTC
>TRBV6-5|TRBD1|once|TRBJ1-2
CASRDRVAAYGYTF
TGTGCCAGCAGGGACAGGGTCGCGGCCTATGGCTACACCTTC
>TRBV6-5|-|-|TRBJ1-6
CASNSNNSPLHF
TGTGCCAGCAATAGCAATAATTCACCCCTCCACTTT
>TRBV28|-|-|TRBJ1-1
CASSSFDGTEAFF
TGTGCCAGCAGTTCCTTTGATGGCACTGAAGCTTTCTTT
>TRBV27|-|-|TRBJ2-2
CASRRGTGELFF
TGTGCCAGCAGAAGGGGCACCGGGGAGCTGTTTTTT
>TRBV27|-|-|TRBJ2-7
CASRPGSDRYEQYF
TGTGCCAGCAGACCAGGGTCAGACCGGTACGAGCAGTACTTC
>TRBV5-1|TRBD2|-|TRBJ2-1
CASSEDVGGNEQFF
TGCGCCAGCAGCGAGGACGTCGGGGGGAATGAGCAGTTCTTC
>TRBV5-1|-|-|TRBJ1-2
CASSLNGPEVLIGYTF
TGCGCCAGCAGCTTGAATGGACCCGAGGTCCTTATTGGCTACACCTTC
>TRBV5-1|TRBD1|-|TRBJ1-5
CASSYRGSQPQHF
TGCGCCAGCAGCTACAGGGGGTCTCAGCCCCAGCATTTT
>TRBV29-1|-|-|TRBJ1-1
CSVERLLTTEAFF
TGCAGCGTTGAAAGGTTACTTACCACTGAAGCTTTCTTT
>TRBV6-6|-|-|TRBJ1-6
CASSYEGESPLHF
TGTGCCAGCAGTTACGAGGGGGAATCACCCCTCCACTTT
>TRBV18|-|-|TRBJ2-5
CASSPTLLGLEGETQYF
TGTGCCAGCTCACCAACCCTTCTCGGGTTAGAAGGAGAGACCCAGTACTTC
>TRBV5-1|-|-|TRBJ2-2
CASRFSLTPWGSNTGELFF
TGCGCCAGCAGATTCTCGCTGACTCCCTGGGGGTCCAACACCGGGGAGCTGTTTTTT
>TRBV11-2|-|-|TRBJ1-1
CASSQGQPEAFF
TGTGCCAGCAGCCAAGGACAGCCTGAAGCTTTCTTT
>TRBV2|-|-|TRBJ1-6
CASTKRGFYNSPLHF
TGTGCCAGCACCAAGAGGGGCTTCTATAATTCACCCCTCCACTTT
>TRBV19|TRBD1|-|TRBJ1-3
CASSPPTGRPGNTIYF
TGTGCCAGTAGTCCGCCGACAGGGAGACCTGGAAACACCATATATTTT
>TRBV10-3|-|-|TRBJ1-6
CAISASQATSPLHF
TGTGCCATCAGTGCGTCTCAGGCCACGTCACCCCTCCACTTT
>TRBV6-5|-|-|TRBJ2-1
CASSPALNEQFF
TGTGCCAGCAGTCCGGCACTTAATGAGCAGTTCTTC
>TRBV12-5|TRBD1|once|TRBJ2-7
CASGLVGNGQGASEQYF
TGTGCTAGTGGTTTGGTGGGGAACGGACAGGGGGCTTCCGAGCAGTACTTC
>TRBV11-3|TRBD1|-|TRBJ1-1
CASSSDRWHTEAFF
TGTGCCAGCAGCTCGGACAGGTGGCACACTGAAGCTTTCTTT
>TRBV13|-|-|TRBJ2-1
CASSPKARARSEQFF
TGTGCCAGCAGCCCAAAGGCCCGGGCCCGGAGTGAGCAGTTCTTC
>TRBV3-1/TRBV3-2|-|-|TRBJ2-7
CASSESSGEQYF
TGTGCCAGCAGCGAATCCTCGGGCGAGCAGTACTTC
>TRBV9|-|-|TRBJ1-5
CASSSTPNSNQPQHF
TGTGCCAGCAGTTCTACTCCCAACAGCAATCAGCCCCAGCATTTT
>TRBV7-9|-|-|TRBJ1-1
CASSLPGLRSTEAFF
TGTGCCAGCAGCTTACCGGGACTCCGGAGCACTGAAGCTTTCTTT
>TRBV10-1|-|-|TRBJ1-5
CASSESYTDSYSNQPQHF
TGCGCCAGCAGTGAGTCGTACACGGACAGCTATAGCAATCAGCCCCAGCATTTT
>TRBV21-1|-|-|TRBJ1-4
CASSKAEAPAVISTNEKLFF
TGTGCCAGCAGCAAAGCTGAGGCCCCGGCCGTCATTTCCACTAATGAAAAACTGTTTTTT
>TRBV27|-|-|TRBJ1-2
CASSPRTLYGYTF
TGTGCCAGCAGTCCACGGACCCTATATGGCTACACCTTC
>TRBV7-9|-|once|TRBJ2-1
CASSLAGVNEQFF
TGTGCCAGCAGCTTAGCAGGGGTGAATGAGCAGTTCTTC
>TRBV5-1|-|once|TRBJ2-7
CASSLGRGTDFYEQYF
TGCGCCAGCAGCCTGGGGAGGGGGACCGATTTCTACGAGCAGTACTTC
>TRBV7-9|TRBD1|-|TRBJ2-3
CASSLVDRGHSDTQYF
TGTGCCAGCAGCTTAGTGGACAGGGGGCACTCAGATACGCAGTATTTT
>TRBV14|-|-|TRBJ1-6
CASSLWGATSNSPLHF
TGTGCCAGCAGTCTGTGGGGGGCGACTTCCAATTCACCCCTCCACTTT
>TRBV12-3/TRBV12-4|-|-|TRBJ1-2
CASSLGYGYTF
TGTGCCAGCAGTTTGGGGTATGGCTACACCTTC
>TRBV5-6|-|-|TRBJ1-1
CASSMRRNTEAFF
TGTGCCAGCAGCATGAGAAGAAACACTGAAGCTTTCTTT
>TRBV2|-|-|TRBJ2-3
CASGDYRDASTDTQYF
TGTGCCAGCGGAGACTACCGGGACGCTAGCACAGATACGCAGTATTTT
>TRBV10-3|-|-|TRBJ2-1
CAISLLGNHNEQFF
TGTGCCATCAGTCTACTAGGGAACCACAATGAGCAGTTCTTC
>TRBV5-1|-|-|TRBJ1-4
CASSHDVAASEKLFF
TGCGCCAGCAGCCACGATGTGGCGGCAAGTGAAAAACTGTTTTTT
>TRBV7-5|-|many|TRBJ2-7
CVSGGCVEYF
TGTGTCAGCGGTGGCTGCGTAGAGTACTTC
>TRBV29-1|-|few|TRBJ1-3
CSVQRDGVSGNTIYF
TGCAGCGTTCAAAGGGATGGAGTCTCTGGAAACACCATATATTTT
>TRBV6-5|-|-|TRBJ2-3
CASGWGGMAQYF
TGTGCCAGCGGTTGGGGGGGCATGGCGCAGTATTTT